One sample yielded the 31 T cell receptor beta chains listed below, sequenced in a study of T cells after yellow fever vaccination. TCRdb called the 5' RACE reads again in MiXCR, with one record for every CDR3 protein. The table includes roughly 500,000 distinct CDR3 sequences, about 19% detected once. The sequencing here drew on PBMCs, taken 15 days after the yellow fever booster vaccination. The receptors stem from a young man who received the YFV17D yellow fever vaccine.

In its sample, this clonotype was seen a few times. The chain's CDR3 is CASSYSRNTQYF. CDR3 sequence (DNA): TGTGCCAGCAGTTACTCCCGGAATACGCAGTATTTT. The chain carries TRBV6-2 or TRBV6-3 and TRBJ2-3, with no clear D. Germline assignment: CDR1 MNHEY and CDR2 SVGEGT. V lost 0 bases and J lost 7, with 5 bases in between. CDR3 length: 12 residues.

The sample holds a few counts of this clonotype. The J gene is TRBJ2-1, the V gene TRBV28, with D perhaps TRBD1 or TRBD2 (6 bases each). CDR3 length equals 15 residues. Deletions cut 5 bases from V and 1 base from J, with 12 bases between. CDR1 MDHEN and CDR2 SYDVKM come from the germline V gene. The CDR3 DNA reads TGTGCCAGCAGTCCTCGCGGGACATCCTACAATGAGCAGTTCTTC. Protein sequence: CASSPRGTSYNEQFF.

The genes are TRBV5-1 and TRBJ1-1, with a tentative D call TRBD1 (6 bases). Trimming shortened V by 2 bases and J by 5 bases, and 10 bases separated the two germline ends. Germline V gene data show CDR1 as SGHRS and CDR2 as YFSETQ. The CDR3 totals 13 residues. The CDR3 nucleotides are TGCGCCAGCAGCTTCCAGGGGACGACTGAAGCTTTCTTT. Translated, it gives CASSFQGTTEAFF.

The chain has TRBV12-3 or TRBV12-4 and TRBJ1-1, with D hard to call. The CDR3 consists of 15 residues. Trimming shortened V by 2 bases and J by 1 base, and 11 bases separated the two germline ends. CDR3: CASSLRLGKNTEAFF. CDR3 nucleotides: TGTGCCAGCAGTTTAAGGTTGGGGAAGAACACTGAAGCTTTCTTT.

This clonotype was found a few times. V and J are TRBV24-1 and TRBJ2-1; D gene unclear. The CDR3 covers 13 residues. Per the germline V gene, CDR1 is KGHDR and CDR2 is SFDVKD. V shed 5 bases and J shed 8 bases, with 12 bases lying between them. The CDR3 nucleotides read TGTGCCACCAGTGCCCCTCATGGGGATGAGCAGTTCTTC. This codes for CATSAPHGDEQFF.

The V and J genes are TRBV6-6 and TRBJ2-5, with 7 positions matching TRBD1. V trimming: 9 bases; J trimming: 5 bases; junction bases outside the gene matches: 9. Germline CDR1 and CDR2: MNHNY and SVGAGI (reference sequence). This CDR3 is 13 amino acids long. CDR3 sequence: CASWSRGRETQYF. For the CDR3, the DNA is TGTGCCAGTTGGTCAAGGGGGCGGGAGACCCAGTACTTC.

J is TRBJ2-1 and V is TRBV15, with D uncertain. V dropped 4 bases and J dropped 8 bases, with 9 bases sitting between them. In germline, CDR1 is LNHNV, CDR2 YYDKDF (reference sequence). The CDR3 has 12 amino acids. The CDR3 region has the DNA TGTGCCACCAGCATGGGCCCTTATGAGCAGTTCTTC. This sequence encodes CATSMGPYEQFF.

The V call is TRBV19, the J call TRBJ1-1; tentative D call: TRBD1 (5 bases). The V end lost 5 bases, the J end lost 4 bases, and 11 bases lay between the germline ends. Germline V lookup: CDR1 LNHDA, CDR2 SQIVND (reference sequence). The CDR3 is 13 residues long. DNA for the CDR3: TGTGCCAGTAGTTCCTGGGGCGCCACTGAAGCTTTCTTT. It yields the protein CASSSWGATEAFF.

This clonotype was observed a handful of times. J is TRBJ1-1 and V is TRBV7-9, with D maybe TRBD1 (6 bases). This CDR3 region has 16 residues. CDR1 is SEHNR, CDR2 FQNEAQ, per germline (reference sequence). The germline V and J ends were trimmed by 2 bases and 10 bases, with 23 bases remaining between them. The CDR3 coding sequence is TGTGCCAGCAGCTTATCCCCCGACAGGATCGAACATCCAGCTTTCTTT. As protein: CASSLSPDRIEHPAFF.

V usage is TRBV6-2 or TRBV6-3 and J usage is TRBJ2-1; 11 bases are shared with TRBD2. The V segment lost 6 bases and the J segment 1 base; nucleotides outside the gene matches: 8. The CDR3 has 17 residues. Looked up from germline, CDR1 is MNHEY and CDR2 is SVGEGT. The CDR3 spells CASSPGGLAGSYNEQFF. CDR3 nucleotide sequence: TGTGCCAGCAGCCCCGGAGGACTAGCGGGTTCCTACAATGAGCAGTTCTTC.

The gene calls are TRBV6-2 or TRBV6-3 and TRBJ1-5, with 9 bases fitting TRBD1. Germline V gives CDR1 MNHEY, CDR2 SVGEGT. The V segment lost 2 bases and the J segment 3 bases; nucleotides outside the gene matches: 2. There are 15 residues in the CDR3. The CDR3 is CASSYGTGYNQPQHF. DNA of the CDR3: TGTGCCAGCAGTTACGGGACAGGGTACAATCAGCCCCAGCATTTT.

This chain links TRBV28 with TRBJ2-7; no clear D gene. V lost 7 bases to trimming and J lost 6 bases, with 10 bases between them. Looked up from germline, CDR1 is MDHEN and CDR2 is SYDVKM. This CDR3 comprises 11 residues. In DNA, the CDR3 is TGTGCCAGCACGCGAGTGGCCGAGCAGTACTTC. It specifies CASTRVAEQYF. Complete variable domain (other parts from reference TRBV28 and TRBJ2-7): DVKVTQSSRYLVKRTGEKVFLECVQDMDHENMFWYRQDPGLGLRLIYFSYDVKMKEKGDIPEGYSVSREKKERFSLILESASTNQTSMYLCASTRVAEQYFGPGTRLTVT.

J is TRBJ1-4 and V is TRBV7-9; tentative D call: TRBD1 (5 bases). The CDR3 covers 15 residues. Trimming shortened V by 5 bases and J by 7 bases, and 17 bases separated the two germline ends. Per germline, CDR1 SEHNR and CDR2 FQNEAQ (reference sequence). The DNA of the CDR3 is TGTGCCAGCAGCCCGGGCAGGGTTGTTATTGAAAAACTGTTTTTT. Translating it yields CASSPGRVVIEKLFF. Together with reference TRBV7-9 and TRBJ1-4, the CDR3 gives the full variable domain: DTGVSQNPRHKITKRGQNVTFRCDPISEHNRLYWYRQTLGQGPEFLTYFQNEAQLEKSRLLSDRFSAERPKGSFSTLEIQRTEQGDSAMYLCASSPGRVVIEKLFFGSGTQLSVL.

This clonotype was seen a handful of times. CDR3 amino acids: CASNPGLGLAVPSSYEQYF. CDR3 DNA: TGTGCCAGCAACCCCGGATTGGGACTAGCGGTTCCCAGCTCCTACGAGCAGTACTTC. V usage is TRBV12-3 or TRBV12-4 and J usage is TRBJ2-7; 11 bases fit TRBD2. The CDR3 spans 19 residues. The J segment lost 0 bases and the V segment lost 7 bases, leaving 17 bases of the junction unmatched.

In this sample, this clonotype turned up a few times. This rearrangement joins TRBV5-1 to TRBJ2-5, with D tentatively TRBD1 (6 bases). The V gene lost 5 bases and the J gene lost 5 bases, with 16 bases spanning the gap. Looked up from germline, CDR1 is SGHRS and CDR2 is YFSETQ. The CDR3 covers 14 residues. The CDR3 spells CASSSTSQGETQYF. The CDR3 region has the DNA TGCGCCAGCAGTTCAACAAGTCAGGGGGAGACCCAGTACTTC.

With respect to this clonotype: This is likely a read error, given that the CDR3 carries no conserved phenylalanine or tryptophan at its end. The DNA is omitted, as the CDR3 cannot be located on it reliably, and the CDR3 follows TCRdb's listing. V gene TRBV7-9 combines with J gene TRBJ2-5; the table's D call, TRBD2, was not checked against the DNA. The CDR3 spans 12 residues, counting both ends. CDR1 and CDR2 (germline): SEHNR, FQNEAQ (reference sequence). The CDR3: CASSFGQGRPAV.

The CDR3 sequence is CASSLVEVAAQETQYF. In DNA, the CDR3 is TGTGCCAGCAGCTTAGTAGAAGTAGCGGCCCAAGAGACCCAGTACTTC. This rearrangement joins TRBV7-6 to TRBJ2-5; tentatively, D is TRBD2 (6 bases). The CDR3 loop spans 16 amino acids. Germline V gives CDR1 SGHVS, CDR2 FNYEAQ. Trimming shortened V by 1 base and J by 1 base, and 13 bases separated the two germline ends.

The chain is built from TRBV5-4 and TRBJ1-1, with D hard to call. The CDR3 loop spans 13 amino acids. Deletions cut 0 bases from V and 8 bases from J, with 11 bases between. CDR1 is SGHNT, CDR2 YYREEE, per germline (reference sequence). CDR3 sequence: CASSLARREEAFF. The CDR3 bases are TGTGCCAGCAGCTTGGCCAGGAGGGAAGAAGCTTTCTTT.

The chain joins TRBV20-1 to TRBJ2-1; D may correspond to TRBD1 or TRBD2 (5 bases each). The CDR3 contains 14 residues. The V and J ends lost 6 bases and 7 bases respectively, with 19 bases between them. Germline assignment: CDR1 DFQATT and CDR2 SNEGSKA (reference sequence). The CDR3 nucleotides are TGCAGTGCGCCGATGGGGGAGTCCCCGAATGAGCAGTTCTTC. Protein product: CSAPMGESPNEQFF.

This rearrangement joins TRBV5-1 to TRBJ1-2; D is undetermined. Per germline, CDR1 SGHRS and CDR2 YFSETQ. CDR3 size: 13 residues. Trimming shortened V by 4 bases and J by 8 bases, and 15 bases separated the two germline ends. The CDR3 loop is CASSPRAPRGYTF. CDR3 sequence (DNA): TGCGCCAGCAGCCCCCGGGCGCCCCGCGGCTACACCTTC. The variable domain in full, with the rest retrieved from reference TRBV5-1 and TRBJ1-2, is KAGVTQTPRYLIKTRGQQVTLSCSPISGHRSVSWYQQTPGQGLQFLFEYFSETQRNKGNFPGRFSGRQFSNSRSEMNVSTLELGDSALYLCASSPRAPRGYTFGSGTRLTVV.

The rearrangement links TRBV12-3 or TRBV12-4 to TRBJ2-7, with 8 positions matching TRBD1. This CDR3 contains 14 residues. With 5 bases clipped from V and 2 bases from J, the junction kept 5 bases outside the gene matches. CDR3 bases: TGTGCCAGCAGTGTGGGACAGGAAACCTACGAGCAGTACTTC. The encoded protein is CASSVGQETYEQYF.

This clonotype was seen a few times. This CDR3 reads CSARDGIGSNQPQHF. The CDR3 DNA sequence: TGCAGTGCTAGAGATGGAATAGGGAGCAATCAGCCCCAGCATTTT. The V gene is TRBV20-1, the J gene TRBJ1-5; D call uncertain. The CDR3 has 15 residues. The germline V gene encodes CDR1 DFQATT and CDR2 SNEGSKA (reference sequence). V gave up 0 bases and J gave up 1 base, with 10 bases separating them.

In this sample, this clonotype turned up a few times. This sequence joins TRBV6-2 or TRBV6-3 and TRBJ2-5; 10 nucleotides match TRBD2. After removal of 0 bases from V and 2 bases from J, the junction contained 12 bases not matched to a gene. This CDR3 is 19 amino acids long. Per the germline V gene, CDR1 is MNHEY and CDR2 is SVGEGT. CDR3 loop: CASSYSPSGSRSSQETQYF. CDR3 bases: TGTGCCAGCAGTTACTCACCTAGCGGGAGCAGAAGTAGTCAAGAGACCCAGTACTTC.

The J gene is TRBJ2-3, the V gene TRBV14; TRBD2 aligns across 13 bases. The junction had 4 bases not matched to a gene; V was cut back by 4 bases and J by 6 bases. This CDR3 is 15 amino acids long. Germline V gene lookup returns CDR1 SGHDN and CDR2 FVKESK. This CDR3 is CASSPGLAGWDTQYF. CDR3 DNA sequence: TGTGCCAGCAGCCCGGGACTAGCGGGATGGGATACGCAGTATTTT.

This clonotype occurred a few times. The genes are TRBV28 and TRBJ2-7; D remains ambiguous. This CDR3 is 18 amino acids long. V lost 7 bases and J lost 1, with 26 bases in between. Germline CDR1 and CDR2: MDHEN and SYDVKM. This CDR3 is CASISNFYSRDASYEQYF. In nucleotides, the CDR3 is TGTGCCAGCATCTCCAATTTCTACAGCCGCGACGCTTCCTACGAGCAGTACTTC.

This clonotype has more than one count but fewer than ten. The V and J genes are TRBV12-3 or TRBV12-4 and TRBJ2-5; 9 positions match TRBD2. With 8 bases clipped from V and 2 bases from J, the junction kept 6 bases outside the gene matches. This CDR3 spans 14 amino acids. The CDR3 here is CASHRAGGQETQYF. The DNA for the CDR3 is TGTGCCAGCCACCGGGCGGGAGGGCAAGAGACCCAGTACTTC.

This chain connects TRBV20-1 to TRBJ2-1; 7 bases line up with TRBD2. The CDR3 is 14 residues long. Trimming cost V 7 bases and J 5 bases; bases outside gene matches: 11. Germline lookup yields CDR1 DFQATT and CDR2 SNEGSKA (reference sequence). The CDR3 protein is CSGECGSGHNEQFF. The CDR3 coding sequence is TGCAGTGGAGAATGCGGGAGCGGCCACAATGAGCAGTTCTTC.

The V gene is TRBV7-6, the J gene TRBJ2-5; a possible D gene is TRBD1 (6 bases). Trimming took off 1 base at V and 6 bases at J, with 15 bases between the two ends. The CDR3 runs 15 residues. Germline CDR1 SGHVS, CDR2 FNYEAQ. CDR3 sequence: CASSLVGRGGQTQYF. For the CDR3, the DNA is TGTGCCAGCAGCTTAGTGGGCAGGGGCGGTCAGACCCAGTACTTC.

V gene TRBV20-1 combines with J gene TRBJ2-1; 7 positions match TRBD2. In germline, CDR1 is DFQATT, CDR2 SNEGSKA (reference sequence). Germline trimming cut 4 bases from V and 5 bases from J; bases unmatched to any gene: 5. This CDR3 is built from 13 residues. The CDR3, as DNA: TGCAGTGCTACCAGCGGGACCAACAATGAGCAGTTCTTC. Its protein is CSATSGTNNEQFF.

This clonotype appeared a few times. This CDR3 reads CSARDVAGGQETQYF. CDR3 nucleotide sequence: TGCAGTGCTAGAGATGTAGCGGGAGGGCAAGAGACCCAGTACTTC. This chain links TRBV20-1 with TRBJ2-5, with 11 bases matching TRBD2. V gave up 0 bases and J gave up 2 bases; unmatched junction bases: 2. The germline V gene encodes CDR1 DFQATT and CDR2 SNEGSKA (reference sequence). The CDR3 is made up of 15 amino acids.

V usage is TRBV15 and J usage is TRBJ2-3; D is undetermined. V was clipped by 0 bases and J by 5 bases, with 12 bases between them. Germline-derived CDR1 and CDR2 are LNHNV and YYDKDF (reference sequence). There are 15 residues in the CDR3. The CDR3 DNA is TGTGCCACCAGCAGAGATCCTCATTCGATAGATACGCAGTATTTT. Translation: CATSRDPHSIDTQYF.